Listed below are T cell receptor beta chains from one sample, sequenced in a study of T cell changes during pregnancy in multiple sclerosis. The assay was immunoSEQ multiplex PCR, and TCRdb's table has in-frame clones only and misses some. The sample consists of 35,000 to 50,000 clones, 80% to 95% of them appearing once. Source: CD4+ T cells from peripheral blood mononuclear cells, taken in the first trimester of pregnancy. The receptors originated from a female donor with multiple sclerosis, enrolled in a pregnancy study. Each CDR3 is given with its conserved first and last residue. D genes are given only for firm matches. Some rows have no size entry. The others give once, few or many, or a class for an expanded clone.

>NA|TRBV6-6|TRBJ2-5|NA|14
CASSYFGRGETQYF
TGTGCCAGCAGCTACTTTGGCAGGGGAGAGACCCAGTACTTC
>TRBD1|TRBV28|TRBJ2-2|NA|18
CASSLAGQGISRAGELFF
TGTGCCAGCAGTTTGGCAGGACAGGGTATTAGTAGGGCCGGGGAGCTGTTTTTT
>NA|TRBV6-5|TRBJ1-2|NA|13
CASNNNSPGGYTF
TGTGCCAGCAACAACAATTCCCCAGGTGGCTACACCTTC
>NA|TRBV20-1|TRBJ2-1|NA|11
CSARRVNEQFF
TGCAGTGCTAGAAGAGTCAATGAGCAGTTCTTC
>TRBD1|TRBV28|TRBJ2-3|NA|14
CASREDRVGDTQYF
TGTGCCAGCAGGGAGGACAGGGTGGGAGATACGCAGTATTTT
>TRBD2|TRBV6-4|TRBJ2-3|NA|13
CASSYTSGGTQYF
TGTGCCAGCAGTTACACTAGCGGGGGCACGCAGTATTTT
>TRBD1|TRBV7-2|TRBJ2-5|NA|14
CASSLEGARETQYF
TGTGCCAGCAGCTTAGAGGGGGCCAGGGAGACCCAGTACTTC
>NA|TRBV4-2|TRBJ2-5|medium-sized|14
CASSQDARVETQYF
TGTGCCAGCAGCCAAGATGCGAGGGTGGAGACCCAGTACTTC
>NA|TRBV5-1|TRBJ2-3|NA|14
CASSLGLLESTQYF
TGCGCCAGCAGCCTTGGACTACTGGAGTCTACGCAGTATTTT
>NA|TRBV11-2|TRBJ1-1|once|17
CASSLGSGGGKNTEAFF
TGTGCCAGCAGCTTAGGATCGGGAGGGGGTAAGAACACTGAAGCTTTCTTT
>TRBD1|TRBV28|TRBJ1-5|NA|16
CASSLDRGLRVQPQHF
TGTGCCAGCAGTTTGGACAGGGGGCTGAGGGTTCAGCCCCAGCATTTT
>NA|TRBV6-1|TRBJ1-5|few|12
CASSAGDQPQHF
TGTGCCAGCAGTGCGGGGGATCAGCCCCAGCATTTT
>NA|TRBV28|TRBJ2-3|NA|18
CASSWVSGGQPRTDTQYF
TGTGCCAGCAGCTGGGTGTCGGGAGGACAGCCACGCACAGATACGCAGTATTTT
>NA|TRBV5-1|TRBJ1-2|NA|13
CASSPRDTYGYTF
TGCGCCAGCAGCCCCCGGGACACCTATGGCTACACCTTC
>TRBD1|TRBV4-1|TRBJ2-7|NA|15
CASSRLWDSAYEQYF
TGCGCCAGCAGCCGACTCTGGGACAGCGCCTACGAGCAGTACTTC
>TRBD2|TRBV13|TRBJ2-3|NA|20
CASSSPDSFLAGGPGDTQYF
TGTGCCAGCAGCTCACCAGACTCCTTCCTAGCGGGAGGGCCCGGGGATACGCAGTATTTT
>NA|TRBV30|TRBJ1-4|NA|15
CAWSVPFVQGPKLFF
TGTGCCTGGAGTGTACCGTTTGTCCAGGGGCCAAAACTGTTTTTT
>NA|TRBV28|TRBJ1-4|NA|15
CASSLFDRNNEKLFF
TGTGCCAGCAGTTTATTTGACAGAAATAATGAAAAACTGTTTTTT
>TRBD1|TRBV5-1|TRBJ1-5|NA|15
CASSFGTGGVQPQHF
TGCGCCAGCAGCTTCGGAACAGGGGGCGTTCAGCCCCAGCATTTT
>NA|TRBV7-4|TRBJ2-5|NA|12
CASSLVGETQYF
TGTGCCAGCAGCTTAGTCGGAGAGACCCAGTACTTC
>NA|TRBV28|TRBJ2-7|NA|14
CASSLIGGTYEQYF
TGTGCCAGCAGTTTAATCGGGGGAACCTACGAGCAGTACTTC
>TRBD2|TRBV2|TRBJ2-1|NA|15
CASSRLAGGYNEQFF
TGTGCCAGCAGTCGACTAGCGGGAGGTTACAATGAGCAGTTCTTC
>NA|TRBV19|TRBJ2-2|NA|17
CASSIWGEPPNTGELFF
TGTGCCAGTAGTATATGGGGGGAACCACCGAACACCGGGGAGCTGTTTTTT
>TRBD1|TRBV7-8|TRBJ1-1|NA|13
CASSLGQGSEAFF
TGTGCCAGCAGCTTAGGACAGGGCTCTGAAGCTTTCTTT
>NA|TRBV28|TRBJ2-7|NA|15
CASSLFGGPVYEQYF
TGTGCCAGCAGTTTATTCGGGGGTCCAGTCTACGAGCAGTACTTC
>TRBD2|TRBV7-8|TRBJ2-3|few|17
CASSSLPGLASTDTQYF
TGTGCCAGCAGCTCTTTACCGGGACTAGCGAGTACAGATACGCAGTATTTT
>TRBD1|TRBV27|TRBJ2-7|NA|16
CASSLSGTGQRSEQYF
TGTGCCAGCAGTTTATCGGGGACAGGGCAGCGGTCCGAGCAGTACTTC
>NA|TRBV11-3|TRBJ2-7|NA|16
CASSLGRGSGPYEQYF
TGTGCCAGCAGCTTAGGGAGAGGGAGCGGACCCTACGAGCAGTACTTC
>NA|TRBV27|TRBJ2-6|NA|15
CASTHQGPGANVLTF
TGTGCCAGCACCCATCAGGGTCCTGGGGCCAACGTCCTGACTTTC